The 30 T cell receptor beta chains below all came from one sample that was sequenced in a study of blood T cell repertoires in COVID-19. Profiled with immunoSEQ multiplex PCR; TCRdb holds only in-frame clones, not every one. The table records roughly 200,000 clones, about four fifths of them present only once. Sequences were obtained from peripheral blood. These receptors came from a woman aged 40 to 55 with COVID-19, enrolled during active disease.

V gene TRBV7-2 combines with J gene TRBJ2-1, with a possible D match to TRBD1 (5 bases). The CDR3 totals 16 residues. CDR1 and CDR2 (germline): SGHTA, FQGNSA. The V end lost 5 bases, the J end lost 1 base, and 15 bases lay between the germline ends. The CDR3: CASSPGRGSSYNEQFF. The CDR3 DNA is TGTGCCAGCAGCCCAGGTAGGGGATCATCCTACAATGAGCAGTTCTTC.

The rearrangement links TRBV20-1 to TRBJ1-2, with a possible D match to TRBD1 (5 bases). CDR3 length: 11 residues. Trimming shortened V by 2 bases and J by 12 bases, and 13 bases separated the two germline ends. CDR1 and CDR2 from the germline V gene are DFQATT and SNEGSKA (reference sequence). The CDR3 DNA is TGCAGTGCTAGAAGTTGGACACGAAACACCTTC. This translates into CSARSWTRNTF.

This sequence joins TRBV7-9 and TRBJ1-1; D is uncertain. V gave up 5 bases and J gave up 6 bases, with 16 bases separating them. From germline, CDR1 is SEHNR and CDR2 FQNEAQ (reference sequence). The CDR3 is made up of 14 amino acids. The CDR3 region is CASSQGPRGAEAFF. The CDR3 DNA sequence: TGTGCCAGCAGCCAAGGTCCGCGGGGTGCTGAAGCTTTCTTT.

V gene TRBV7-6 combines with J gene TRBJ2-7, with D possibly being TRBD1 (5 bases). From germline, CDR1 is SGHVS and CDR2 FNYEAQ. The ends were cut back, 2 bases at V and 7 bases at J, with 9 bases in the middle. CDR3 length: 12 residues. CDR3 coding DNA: TGTGCCAGCAGCTTATGGGGCCGGGAGCAGTACTTC. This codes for CASSLWGREQYF.

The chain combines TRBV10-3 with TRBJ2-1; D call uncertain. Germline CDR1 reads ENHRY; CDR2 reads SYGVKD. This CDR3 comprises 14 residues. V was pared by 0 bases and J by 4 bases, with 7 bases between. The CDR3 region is CAISESTRYNEQFF. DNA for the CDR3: TGTGCCATCAGTGAGTCGACAAGATACAATGAGCAGTTCTTC.

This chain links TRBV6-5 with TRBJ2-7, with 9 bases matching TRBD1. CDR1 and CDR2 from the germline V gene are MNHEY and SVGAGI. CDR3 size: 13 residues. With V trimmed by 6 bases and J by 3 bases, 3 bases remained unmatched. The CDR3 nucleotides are TGTGCCAGCAGCAGGGACAGGGACTACGAGCAGTACTTC. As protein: CASSRDRDYEQYF.

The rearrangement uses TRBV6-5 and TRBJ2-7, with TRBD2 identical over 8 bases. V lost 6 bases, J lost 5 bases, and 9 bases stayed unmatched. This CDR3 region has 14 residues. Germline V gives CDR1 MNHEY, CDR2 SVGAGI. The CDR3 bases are TGTGCCAGCAGAAAGGGACTAGGTAGGAACGAGCAGTACTTC. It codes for CASRKGLGRNEQYF.

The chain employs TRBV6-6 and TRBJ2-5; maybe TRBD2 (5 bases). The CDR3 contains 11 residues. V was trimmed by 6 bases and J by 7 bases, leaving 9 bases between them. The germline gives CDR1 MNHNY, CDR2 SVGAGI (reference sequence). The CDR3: CASSSGGTQYF. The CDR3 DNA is TGTGCCAGCAGCTCAGGAGGGACCCAGTACTTC.

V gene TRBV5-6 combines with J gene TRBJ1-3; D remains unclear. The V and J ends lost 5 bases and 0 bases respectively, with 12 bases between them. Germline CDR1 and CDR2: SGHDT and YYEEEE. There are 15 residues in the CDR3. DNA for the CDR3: TGTGCCAGCAGTGATCAGACGGGCTCTGGAAACACCATATATTTT. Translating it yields CASSDQTGSGNTIYF.

CDR3 DNA sequence: TGCAGCGTATCCCCTAGAGTGCAAGATACGCAGTATTTT. Protein sequence: CSVSPRVQDTQYF. The rearrangement uses TRBV29-1 and TRBJ2-3; D gene unclear. The CDR3 spans 13 residues. Germline V CDR1 and CDR2: SQVTM, ANQGSEA. Trimming removed 6 bases at V and 5 bases at J, with 15 bases between.

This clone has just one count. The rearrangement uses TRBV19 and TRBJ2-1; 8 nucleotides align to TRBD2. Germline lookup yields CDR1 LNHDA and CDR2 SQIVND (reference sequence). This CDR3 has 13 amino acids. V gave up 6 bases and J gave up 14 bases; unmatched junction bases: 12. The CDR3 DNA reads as TGTGCCAGTAGGTCCTCGGCGAGCGGGAGCGAGTTCTTC. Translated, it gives CASRSSASGSEFF.

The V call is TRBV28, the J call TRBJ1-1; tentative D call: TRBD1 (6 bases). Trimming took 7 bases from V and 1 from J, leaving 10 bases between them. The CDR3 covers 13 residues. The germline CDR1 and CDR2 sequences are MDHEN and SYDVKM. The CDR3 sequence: CASIAQGNTEAFF. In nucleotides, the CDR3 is TGTGCCAGCATTGCACAGGGGAACACTGAAGCTTTCTTT.

The DNA of the CDR3 is TGCAGCGTTAACCGACTATCCTACAATGAGCAGTTCTTC. It translates to CSVNRLSYNEQFF. The chain couples TRBV29-1 to TRBJ2-1; the D gene is possibly TRBD2 (5 bases). The V gene's germline CDR1 is SQVTM and CDR2 ANQGSEA. This CDR3 comprises 13 residues. V was trimmed by 5 bases and J by 1 base, leaving 9 bases between them.

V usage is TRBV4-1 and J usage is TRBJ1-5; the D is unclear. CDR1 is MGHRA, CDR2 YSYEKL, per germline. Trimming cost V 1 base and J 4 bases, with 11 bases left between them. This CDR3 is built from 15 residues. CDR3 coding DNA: TGCGCCAGCAGCCAAGTGCAATTAGCTAATCAGCCCCAGCATTTT. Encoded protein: CASSQVQLANQPQHF.

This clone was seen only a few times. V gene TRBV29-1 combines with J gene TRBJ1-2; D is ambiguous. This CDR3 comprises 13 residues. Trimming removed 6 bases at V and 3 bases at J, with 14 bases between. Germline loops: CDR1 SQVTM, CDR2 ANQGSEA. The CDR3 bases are TGCAGCGTCGCACAGCGGAGCTACTATGGCTACACCTTC. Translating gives CSVAQRSYYGYTF.

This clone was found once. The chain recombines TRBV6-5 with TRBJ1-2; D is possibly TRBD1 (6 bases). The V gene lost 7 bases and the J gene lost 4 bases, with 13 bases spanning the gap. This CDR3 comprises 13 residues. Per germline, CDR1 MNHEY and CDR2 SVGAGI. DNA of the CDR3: TGTGCCAGCACACTACAGGGTTTCTATGGCTACACCTTC. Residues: CASTLQGFYGYTF.

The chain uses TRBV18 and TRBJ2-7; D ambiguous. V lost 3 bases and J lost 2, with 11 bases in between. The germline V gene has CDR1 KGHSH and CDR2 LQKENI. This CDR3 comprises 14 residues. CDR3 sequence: CASSPQLKTYEQYF. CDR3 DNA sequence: TGTGCCAGCTCACCGCAACTGAAGACCTACGAGCAGTACTTC.

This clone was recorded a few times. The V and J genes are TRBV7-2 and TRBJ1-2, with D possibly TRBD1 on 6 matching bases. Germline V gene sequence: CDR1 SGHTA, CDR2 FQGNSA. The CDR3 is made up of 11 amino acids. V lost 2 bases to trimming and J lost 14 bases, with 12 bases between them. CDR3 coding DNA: TGTGCCAGCAGCTTATTCACAGGGCCTACCTTC. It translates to CASSLFTGPTF. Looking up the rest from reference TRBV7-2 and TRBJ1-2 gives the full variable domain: GAGVSQSPSNKVTEKGKDVELRCDPISGHTALYWYRQSLGQGLEFLIYFQGNSAPDKSGLPSDRFSAERTGGSVSTLTIQRTQQEDSAVYLCASSLFTGPTFGSGTRLTVV.

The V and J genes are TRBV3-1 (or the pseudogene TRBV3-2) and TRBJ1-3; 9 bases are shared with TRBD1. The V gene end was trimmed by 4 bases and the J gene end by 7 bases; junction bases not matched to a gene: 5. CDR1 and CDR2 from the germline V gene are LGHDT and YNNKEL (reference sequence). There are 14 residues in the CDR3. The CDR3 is CASSPGTGKNTIYF. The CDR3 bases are TGTGCCAGCAGCCCCGGGACAGGGAAGAACACCATATATTTT.

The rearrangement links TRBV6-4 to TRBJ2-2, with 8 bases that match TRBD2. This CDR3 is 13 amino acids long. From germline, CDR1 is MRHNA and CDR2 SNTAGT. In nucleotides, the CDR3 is TGTGACCGAATAGCGGGATACACCGGGGAGCTGTTTTTT. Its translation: CDRIAGYTGELFF.

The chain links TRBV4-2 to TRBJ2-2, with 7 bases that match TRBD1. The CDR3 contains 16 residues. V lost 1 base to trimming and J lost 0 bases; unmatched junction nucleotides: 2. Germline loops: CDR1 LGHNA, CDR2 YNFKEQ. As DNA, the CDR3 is TGTGCCAGCAGCCAAGGGACAGGCGCGAACACCGGGGAGCTGTTTTTT. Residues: CASSQGTGANTGELFF.

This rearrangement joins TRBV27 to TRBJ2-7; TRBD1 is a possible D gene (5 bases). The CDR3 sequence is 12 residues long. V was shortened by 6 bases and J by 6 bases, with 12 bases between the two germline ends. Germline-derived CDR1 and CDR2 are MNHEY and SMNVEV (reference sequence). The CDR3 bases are TGTGCCAGCAGCCCTAGTGGGGCCGAGCAGTACTTC. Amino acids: CASSPSGAEQYF.

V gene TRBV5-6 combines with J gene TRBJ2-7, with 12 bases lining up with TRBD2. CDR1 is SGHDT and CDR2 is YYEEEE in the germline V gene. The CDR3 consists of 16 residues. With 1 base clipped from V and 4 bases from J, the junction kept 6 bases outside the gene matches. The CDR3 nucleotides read TGTGCCAGCAGCTTGTCGCCTAGCGGGGGGGGGTACGAGCAGTACTTC. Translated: CASSLSPSGGGYEQYF.

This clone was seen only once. The CDR3 nucleotides read TGTGCCACCAGCAGAGATTCCCGGAGGGGAGAGACCCAGTACTTC. Translating gives CATSRDSRRGETQYF. V and J are TRBV15 and TRBJ2-5, with TRBD2 as a possible D gene (6 bases). The CDR3 consists of 15 residues. Trimming pared 0 bases from V and 4 bases from J, leaving 12 bases between. Germline assignment: CDR1 LNHNV and CDR2 YYDKDF (reference sequence).

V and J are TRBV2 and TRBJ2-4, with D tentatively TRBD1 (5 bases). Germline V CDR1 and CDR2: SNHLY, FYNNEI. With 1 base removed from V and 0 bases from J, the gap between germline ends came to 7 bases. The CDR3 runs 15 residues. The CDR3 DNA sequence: TGTGCCAGCAGTGAAGAGACAGTAGCCAAAAACATTCAGTACTTC. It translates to CASSEETVAKNIQYF.

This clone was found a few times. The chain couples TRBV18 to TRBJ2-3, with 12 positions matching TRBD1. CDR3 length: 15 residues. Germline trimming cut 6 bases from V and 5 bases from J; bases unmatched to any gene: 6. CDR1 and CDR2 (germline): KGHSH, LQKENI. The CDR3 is CASSAGTGGRDTQYF. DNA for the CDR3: TGTGCCAGCTCGGCCGGGACAGGGGGCAGAGATACGCAGTATTTT.

CDR3 bases: TGTGCTAGCGGGCTCACAGGGATGCCTGAAGCTTTCTTT. Protein: CASGLTGMPEAFF. The V gene is TRBV12-5, the J gene TRBJ1-1, with TRBD1 as a possible D gene (6 bases). The V end lost 9 bases, the J end lost 6 bases, and 17 bases lay between the germline ends. Germline V gives CDR1 LGHNT, CDR2 FRNRAP. The CDR3 runs to 13 residues.

The CDR3 loop reads CAWSRGGKGSGANVLTF. The CDR3 DNA reads TGTGCCTGGAGTCGTGGAGGGAAGGGCTCTGGGGCCAACGTCCTGACTTTC. The chain recombines TRBV30 with TRBJ2-6; a possible D gene is TRBD2 (6 bases). The CDR3 contains 17 residues. Between the trimmed V and J ends, which lost 2 bases and 0 bases, there was a span of 14 bases. CDR1 GTSNPN and CDR2 SVGIG come from the germline V gene (reference sequence).

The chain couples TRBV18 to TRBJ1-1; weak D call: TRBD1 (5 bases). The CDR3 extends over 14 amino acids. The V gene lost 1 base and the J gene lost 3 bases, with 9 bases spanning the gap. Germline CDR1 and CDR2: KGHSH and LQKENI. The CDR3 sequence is CASSPQGWDTEAFF. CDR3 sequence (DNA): TGTGCCAGCTCACCACAGGGGTGGGACACTGAAGCTTTCTTT.

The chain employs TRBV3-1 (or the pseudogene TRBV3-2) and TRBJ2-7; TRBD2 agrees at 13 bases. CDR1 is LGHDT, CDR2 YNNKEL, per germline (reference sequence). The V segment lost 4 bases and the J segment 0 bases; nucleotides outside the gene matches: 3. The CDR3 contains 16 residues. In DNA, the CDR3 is TGTGCCAGCAGCCCCTGGACTAGCGGGGGCTCCTACGAGCAGTACTTC. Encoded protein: CASSPWTSGGSYEQYF.